A single sample gave rise to the 10 T cell receptor beta chains below, sequenced in a study of breast tumors, draining lymph nodes, adjacent tissues. TCRdb itself ran the multiplex PCR reads through MiXCR, one entry per CDR3 protein. Of fewer than 30,000 distinct CDR3 sequences listed, 68% are singletons. The source material was tumor-adjacent breast tissue. The source is a female donor with breast cancer. Some clones in this sample may be carry-over from other donors' samples.

The genes are TRBV20-1 and TRBJ2-3; D not certain. Trimming shortened V by 4 bases and J by 1 base, and 15 bases separated the two germline ends. CDR3 length: 15 residues. Germline V gives CDR1 DFQATT, CDR2 SNEGSKA (reference sequence). As DNA, the CDR3 is TGCAGTGCTACCCGAGGCCATACTCGCACAGATACGCAGTATTTT. The encoded protein is CSATRGHTRTDTQYF.

This clonotype was observed at least ten times. The gene calls are TRBV9 and TRBJ2-3, with TRBD2 matching 13 bases. CDR1 and CDR2 from the germline V gene are SGDLS and YYNGEE. The CDR3 is made up of 17 amino acids. V trimming: 3 bases; J trimming: 4 bases; junction bases outside the gene matches: 8. Here the CDR3 reads CASSASYTSGRADTQYF. The CDR3 bases are TGTGCCAGCAGCGCCTCCTACACTAGCGGGAGGGCAGATACGCAGTATTTT.

This chain uses TRBV7-6 with TRBJ2-7; TRBD2 is a possible D gene (5 bases). The V and J ends lost 8 bases and 2 bases respectively, with 10 bases between them. The CDR3 length is 12 residues. Germline values: CDR1 SGHVS, CDR2 FNYEAQ. CDR3 nucleotide sequence: TGTGCCAGCGGGAGCAATACCTACGAGCAGTACTTC. It is translated as CASGSNTYEQYF.

The table lists this clonotype with many counts. The chain employs TRBV18 and TRBJ2-7; perhaps TRBD2 as D (6 bases). Trimming took off 1 base at V and 2 bases at J, with 12 bases between the two ends. Germline V gives CDR1 KGHSH, CDR2 LQKENI. The CDR3 length is 15 residues. The DNA for the CDR3 is TGTGCCAGCTCACCACGGGGGGTGGAAGCCTACGAGCAGTACTTC. Its translation: CASSPRGVEAYEQYF. Together with reference TRBV18 and TRBJ2-7, the CDR3 gives the full variable domain: NAGVMQNPRHLVRRRGQEARLRCSPMKGHSHVYWYRQLPEEGLKFMVYLQKENIIDESGMPKERFSAEFPKEGPSILRIQQVVRGDSAAYFCASSPRGVEAYEQYFGPGTRLTVT.

The chain couples TRBV20-1 to TRBJ2-2; 7 bases match TRBD2. CDR1 is DFQATT and CDR2 is SNEGSKA in the germline V gene (reference sequence). CDR3 length: 13 residues. J gave up 8 bases and V 3 bases, and 6 bases lay outside the gene matches. CDR3 bases: TGCAGTGCTAGGTCGGGAGGTGCGGGGGAGCTGTTTTTT. Translation gives CSARSGGAGELFF.

The V call is TRBV6-5, the J call TRBJ1-3, with D perhaps TRBD1 (5 bases). Trimming cost V 6 bases and J 0 bases, with 9 bases left between them. The CDR3 loop spans 14 amino acids. Germline assignment: CDR1 MNHEY and CDR2 SVGAGI. CDR3 region: CASRGRGSGNTIYF. The CDR3 nucleotides read TGTGCCAGCAGGGGACGGGGCTCTGGAAACACCATATATTTT.

This clonotype is judged large. The rearrangement links TRBV19 to TRBJ1-6; the match to TRBD1 covers 8 bases. CDR3 length: 14 residues. The germline gives CDR1 LNHDA, CDR2 SQIVND (reference sequence). The ends lost 3 bases at V and 9 bases at J; junction bases unmatched: 4. CDR3 nucleotides: TGTGCCAGTAGTATTTCGGACAGGGCTTCACCCCTCCACTTT. Amino acids: CASSISDRASPLHF.

This sequence joins TRBV28 and TRBJ1-2; no clear D gene. The V gene's germline CDR1 is MDHEN and CDR2 SYDVKM. CDR3 length equals 11 residues. Deletions cut 1 base from V and 8 bases from J, with 5 bases between. CDR3 DNA sequence: TGTGCCAGCAGTTTATTCGAGGGCTACACCTTC. Its translation: CASSLFEGYTF.

The rearrangement uses TRBV6-1 and TRBJ2-1, with 10 bases identical to TRBD2. The CDR3 length is 16 residues. Germline assignment: CDR1 MNHNS and CDR2 SASEGT. Trimming at V came to 2 bases and at J to 3 bases, leaving 4 bases not matched to a gene. In DNA, the CDR3 is TGTGCCAGCAGTGAATTTAGCGGGAGGCTCTACAATGAGCAGTTCTTC. The encoded protein is CASSEFSGRLYNEQFF.

This clonotype was seen repeatedly, ten times or more. The rearrangement uses TRBV19 and TRBJ1-4; weak D call: TRBD1 (5 bases). Germline V gene data show CDR1 as LNHDA and CDR2 as SQIVND (reference sequence). V lost 6 bases and J lost 3, with 14 bases in between. The CDR3 covers 15 residues. The DNA for the CDR3 is TGTGCCAGTAGAGACACCGCGGGACCTAATGAAAAACTGTTTTTT. Encoded protein: CASRDTAGPNEKLFF.